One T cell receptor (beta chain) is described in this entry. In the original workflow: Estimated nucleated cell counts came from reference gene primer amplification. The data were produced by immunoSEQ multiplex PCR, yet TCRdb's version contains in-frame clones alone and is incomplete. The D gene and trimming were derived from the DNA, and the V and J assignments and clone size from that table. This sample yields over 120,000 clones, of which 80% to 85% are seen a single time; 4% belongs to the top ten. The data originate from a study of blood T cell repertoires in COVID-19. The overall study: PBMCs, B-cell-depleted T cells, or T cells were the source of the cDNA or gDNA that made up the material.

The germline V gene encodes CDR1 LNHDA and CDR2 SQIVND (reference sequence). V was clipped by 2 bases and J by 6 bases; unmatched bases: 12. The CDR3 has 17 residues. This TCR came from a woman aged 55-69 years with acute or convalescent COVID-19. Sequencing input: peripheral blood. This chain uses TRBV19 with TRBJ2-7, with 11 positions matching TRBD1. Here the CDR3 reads CASSIRRDRTGGREQYF. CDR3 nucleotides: TGTGCCAGTAGTATACGCCGGGACCGGACAGGGGGCCGCGAGCAGTACTTC.